The clone carrying this TCR beta chain was picked up many times. The antigen is undetermined. CDR1 and CDR2 from the germline V gene are LNHDA and SQIVND (reference sequence). Trimming took 5 bases from V and 4 from J, leaving 12 bases between them. This CDR3 comprises 14 residues. This sample stems from a study of CD8 T cells in ankylosing spondylitis. TCRdb reprocessed the 5' RACE reads via MiXCR and lists one record per CDR3 protein. The data contain 700,000 or so distinct CDR3 sequences, roughly 19% of them seen just once; the ten biggest clones take up 19%. Study conclusions and caveats: Clones that were linked to disease were CD8+ and were relatively rare in peripheral blood. Typical of ankylosing spondylitis blood, it appeared, was a TCR beta motif of several highly homologous variants.

The rearrangement joins TRBV19 to TRBJ2-1, with D possibly TRBD1 on 6 matching bases. Sequencing was carried out using blood, either unsorted or a sorted T cell fraction (not recorded which). The receptor was derived from a male donor with ankylosing spondylitis. Here the CDR3 DNA reads TGTGCCAGTAGTCCCAGCGACAGGTACAATGAGCAGTTCTTC. Translation: CASSPSDRYNEQFF.